The subject of this entry is one T cell receptor beta chain. Its specificity is unknown. Germline loops: CDR1 PRHDT, CDR2 FYEKMQ (reference sequence). The V end was cut by 6 bases, the J end by 2 bases, with 14 bases between. This CDR3 comprises 14 residues. The data derive from a study of blood T cells in healthy people across ages. Using a J-beta primer mix together with a sample-barcoded 5' primer, a second PCR was run for about 6 to 12 cycles. TCRdb analysed the 5' RACE reads with MiXCR anew, one entry per CDR3 protein. The table lists 790,000 or so distinct CDR3 sequences, approximately 60% of them singletons. The total RNA that was extracted per sample amounted to at least 6 micrograms. Findings and limits, study-wide: PBMCs were not sorted, which prevented a conclusive comparison of naive versus antigen-experienced cells.

The sequencing sample was made of blood. The chain couples TRBV13 to TRBJ2-7, with D maybe TRBD1 (6 bases). This TCR derives from a man aged 35-49 years in good health. The CDR3 sequence is CASRKQGRTYEQYF. CDR3 nucleotide sequence: TGTGCCAGCAGGAAACAGGGTCGGACCTACGAGCAGTACTTC. Complete variable domain (other parts from reference TRBV13 and TRBJ2-7): AAGVIQSPRHLIKEKRETATLKCYPIPRHDTVYWYQQGPGQDPQFLISFYEKMQSDKGSIPDRFSAQQFSDYHSELNMSSLELGDSALYFCASRKQGRTYEQYFGPGTRLTVT.